The 12 T cell receptor beta chains below come from one sample, sequenced in a study of T-cell reconstitution after alpha-beta-depleted transplantation in children. Unique molecular identifiers were used to barcode this TCRbeta library. MiXCR, run by TCRdb on the PCR reads, gives a single entry per CDR3 protein. The sample holds roughly 200,000 distinct CDR3 sequences, about 9.2% seen once. The specimen comprised PBMCs from the stem cell graft donor, sampled from the stem cell graft. The receptors shown here come from a human donor who donated a stem cell graft to a child with acute lymphoblastic leukemia.

This clonotype was found a few times. The chain uses TRBV29-1 and TRBJ2-7; tentatively, D is TRBD1 (7 bases). CDR3 length equals 15 residues. Trimming took off 1 base at V and 1 base at J, with 14 bases between the two ends. Germline V lookup: CDR1 SQVTM, CDR2 ANQGSEA. The CDR3 bases are TGCAGCGTTGAAGCGCGGGCAGGGGGGTCCTACGAGCAGTACTTC. Translated, it gives CSVEARAGGSYEQYF.

This clonotype was observed many times. This chain links TRBV7-9 with TRBJ2-1, with D possibly TRBD2 on 7 matching bases. Germline V lookup: CDR1 SEHNR, CDR2 FQNEAQ (reference sequence). The CDR3 has 15 amino acids. V gave up 6 bases and J gave up 7 bases, with 19 bases separating them. The CDR3, as DNA: TGTGCCAGCAGTGGTCTTCGGGGGGCCAGTAATGAGCAGTTCTTC. The encoded protein is CASSGLRGASNEQFF.

Details on this clonotype: The junction and the germline gene differ at one end; a read error may be behind it. The chain links TRBV20-1 to TRBJ1-1; D call uncertain. The CDR3 contains 17 residues. Germline V gene data show CDR1 as DFQATT and CDR2 as SNEGSKA (reference sequence). DNA of the CDR3: TGCTGTGCTAGAGATCCCGGTAGTGGGGTGGAGAACACTGAAGCTTTCTTT. This encodes CCARDPGSGVENTEAFF.

This clonotype was picked up a small number of times. The rearrangement links TRBV2 to TRBJ2-1, with a tentative D call TRBD1 (5 bases). The CDR3 is made up of 14 amino acids. Germline V gene lookup returns CDR1 SNHLY and CDR2 FYNNEI. V gave up 6 bases and J gave up 3 bases, with 12 bases separating them. As DNA, the CDR3 is TGTGCCAGCAGGGCAGGGTTATTCTACAATGAGCAGTTCTTC. Protein: CASRAGLFYNEQFF.

This clonotype was counted at least ten times. V is TRBV3-1 and J is TRBJ1-2, with 8 positions matching TRBD1. V gave up 1 base and J gave up 2 bases; unmatched junction bases: 0. CDR1 LGHDT and CDR2 YNNKEL come from the germline V gene (reference sequence). This CDR3 spans 14 amino acids. The CDR3 reads CASSQGTGNYGYTF. The CDR3 nucleotides are TGTGCCAGCAGCCAAGGGACAGGGAACTATGGCTACACCTTC. Supplemented by reference TRBV3-1 and TRBJ1-2, the full variable domain reads DTAVSQTPKYLVTQMGNDKSIKCEQNLGHDTMYWYKQDSKKFLKIMFSYNNKELIINETVPNRFSPKSPDKAHLNLHINSLELGDSAVYFCASSQGTGNYGYTFGSGTRLTVV.

The table lists this clonotype with a few counts. This sequence joins TRBV20-1 and TRBJ2-3, with D possibly TRBD2 on 5 matching bases. This CDR3 has 16 amino acids. V gave up 2 bases and J gave up 3 bases, with 18 bases separating them. Germline CDR1 reads DFQATT; CDR2 reads SNEGSKA (reference sequence). CDR3 residues: CSARSDWLAFTDTQYF. In DNA, the CDR3 is TGCAGTGCTAGATCCGATTGGCTAGCATTTACAGATACGCAGTATTTT.

This clonotype was seen only a few times. V and J are TRBV6-5 and TRBJ1-1; D perhaps matches TRBD1 (5 bases). The V gene's germline CDR1 is MNHEY and CDR2 SVGAGI. The ends were cut back, 2 bases at V and 0 bases at J, with 10 bases in the middle. The CDR3 length is 15 residues. The CDR3 loop reads CASSYRRGLNTEAFF. CDR3 nucleotides: TGTGCCAGCAGTTACCGGCGGGGACTGAACACTGAAGCTTTCTTT.

There are a few counts of this clonotype. The chain uses TRBV20-1 and TRBJ1-5; TRBD1 is a possible D gene (5 bases). Trimming took 1 base from V and 8 from J, leaving 9 bases between them. Per germline, CDR1 DFQATT and CDR2 SNEGSKA (reference sequence). The CDR3 runs to 12 residues. This chain's CDR3 is CSARAGPEPQHF. The DNA of the CDR3 is TGCAGTGCTAGAGCAGGGCCCGAGCCCCAGCATTTT.

The chain is built from TRBV20-1 and TRBJ2-5; D is perhaps TRBD1 or TRBD2 (5 bases each). Germline V gene data show CDR1 as DFQATT and CDR2 as SNEGSKA (reference sequence). Trimming took off 6 bases at V and 0 bases at J, with 14 bases between the two ends. The CDR3 consists of 14 residues. The CDR3 DNA reads as TGCAGTGCCGCGATAGGGGACCACCAAGAGACCCAGTACTTC. It encodes CSAAIGDHQETQYF.

The chain couples TRBV24-1 to TRBJ2-1; 13 positions match TRBD2. Germline V gives CDR1 KGHDR, CDR2 SFDVKD. The J segment lost 5 bases and the V segment lost 4 bases, leaving 7 bases of the junction unmatched. The CDR3 has 17 amino acids. CDR3 nucleotides: TGTGCCACCAGTGAACCCGGACTAGCGGGGGCCAACAATGAGCAGTTCTTC. Its translation: CATSEPGLAGANNEQFF.

The chain joins TRBV9 to TRBJ2-3; D possibly uses TRBD1 or TRBD2 (6 bases each). Germline CDR1 is SGDLS and CDR2 is YYNGEE. The CDR3 has 16 residues. V was cut by 0 bases and J by 0 bases, with 11 bases left in between. The CDR3 DNA reads TGTGCCAGCAGCGTAGCCTCGGGGGCTAGCACAGATACGCAGTATTTT. This sequence encodes CASSVASGASTDTQYF.

The sample holds many counts of this clonotype. This rearrangement joins TRBV10-3 to TRBJ2-7; D remains unclear. This CDR3 has 13 amino acids. The germline V gene has CDR1 ENHRY and CDR2 SYGVKD. The ends were cut back, 2 bases at V and 2 bases at J, with 7 bases in the middle. CDR3 in DNA: TGTGCCATCAGTGAGGCACAGACCTACGAGCAGTACTTC. This sequence encodes CAISEAQTYEQYF.